The rows below give T cell receptor beta chains drawn from one sample of a study of T cells after yellow fever vaccination. TCRdb re-analysed the 5' RACE reads in MiXCR, keeping a single row per CDR3 protein. Of approximately 350,000 distinct CDR3 sequences in the sample, roughly 10% were seen once. The starting material was PBMCs, obtained on the day of the first yellow fever vaccination. These receptors came from a man aged 18 to 29 who received the YFV17D yellow fever vaccine. Each CDR3 is given with its conserved first and last residue. D genes are given only for firm matches. Size tells how often a clone was seen (once, few, many) or the class of an expanded clone, and some rows leave it out.

few | TRBJ2-1 | NA | TRBV6-5 | 13 | CASSYGVGNEQFF | TGTGCCAGCAGTTACGGGGTAGGGAATGAGCAGTTCTTC
few | TRBJ2-5 | NA | TRBV10-3 | 13 | CAISGGVRETQYF | TGTGCCATCAGTGGGGGGGTCCGGGAGACCCAGTACTTC
NA | TRBJ1-1 | NA | TRBV20-1 | 16 | CSARDRQKNMNTEAFF | TGCAGTGCTAGGGACAGACAAAAAAATATGAACACTGAAGCTTTCTTT
NA | TRBJ2-5 | NA | TRBV5-1 | 13 | CASSPLSPETQYF | TGCGCCAGCAGCCCCCTGTCCCCAGAGACCCAGTACTTC
many | TRBJ2-3 | NA | TRBV19 | 13 | CASSPSSENTQYF | TGTGCCAGTAGTCCCTCTTCGGAAAATACGCAGTATTTT
many | TRBJ1-5 | NA | TRBV7-2 | 16 | CASSLGAGNSNQPQHF | TGTGCCAGCAGCTTAGGAGCAGGCAATAGCAATCAGCCCCAGCATTTT
few | TRBJ2-1 | TRBD1 | TRBV7-9 | 16 | CASSLGTGKIYNEQFF | TGTGCCAGCAGCCTCGGGACAGGGAAAATCTACAATGAGCAGTTCTTC
few | TRBJ2-4 | NA | TRBV5-1 | 14 | CASRPLPRRDIQYF | TGCGCCAGCAGACCCCTCCCAAGGAGAGACATTCAGTACTTC
NA | TRBJ1-2 | NA | TRBV7-2 | 11 | CASRQGDGYTF | TGTGCCAGCAGGCAGGGAGATGGCTACACCTTC
many | TRBJ1-3 | NA | TRBV18 | 14 | CASSPGPLINTIYF | TGTGCCAGCTCACCAGGTCCCCTTATAAACACCATATATTTT
few | TRBJ2-3 | NA | TRBV20-1 | 16 | CSAEGITGPFTDTQYF | TGCAGTGCGGAAGGGATTACGGGACCCTTCACAGATACGCAGTATTTT
NA | TRBJ2-3 | NA | TRBV28 | 13 | CATSSRPTDTQYF | TGTGCCACGTCATCGAGACCCACAGATACGCAGTATTTT
few | TRBJ1-1 | TRBD1 | TRBV11-2 | 15 | CASSSRGGMNTEAFF | TGTGCCAGCAGCTCCAGGGGGGGGATGAACACTGAAGCTTTCTTT
NA | TRBJ2-3 | TRBD2 | TRBV7-3 | 15 | CASSLSQGGSDTQYF | TGTGCCAGCAGCTTATCGCAGGGAGGGTCAGATACGCAGTATTTT
NA | TRBJ2-4 | NA | TRBV12-2 | 19 | CASRSKDVGGRHSKNIQYF | TGTGCAAGTCGCTCGAAAGACGTTGGGGGGCGACATTCCAAAAACATTCAGTACTTC
NA | TRBJ2-7 | TRBD2 | TRBV7-2 | 14 | CASSLGSSGYEQYF | TGTGCCAGCAGCTTAGGGAGTAGCGGGTACGAGCAGTACTTC
many | TRBJ1-3 | NA | TRBV11-2 | 17 | CASSLDPKGPYGNTIYF | TGTGCCAGCAGCTTGGACCCGAAAGGGCCGTATGGAAACACCATATATTTT
few | TRBJ1-5 | NA | TRBV20-1 | 14 | CSARAGDSNQPQHF | TGCAGTGCTAGAGCCGGAGATAGCAATCAGCCCCAGCATTTT
many | TRBJ1-4 | NA | TRBV7-2 | 12 | CASSSPNEKLFF | TGTGCCAGCAGCTCCCCAAATGAAAAACTGTTTTTT
few | TRBJ2-3 | TRBD2 | TRBV5-4 | 15 | CASTSAGGPGDTQYF | TGTGCCAGCACCTCAGCGGGGGGGCCTGGCGATACGCAGTATTTT
NA | TRBJ2-1 | NA | TRBV5-8 | 16 | CASSPFRGSSYNEQFF | TGTGCCAGCAGCCCGTTTAGGGGGAGCTCCTACAATGAGCAGTTCTTC